This TCR beta chain was documented in a study of blood T cell repertoires in COVID-19. Turning to the study itself: Samples representing acute and convalescent COVID-19 were sourced from the United States, Italy and Spain. T cells, B-cell-depleted T cells, or PBMCs supplied cDNA or gDNA.

This clone was observed a handful of times. Germline CDR1 is GTSNPN and CDR2 is SVGIG (reference sequence). The CDR3 is 14 residues long. J was trimmed by 7 bases and V by 2 bases; bases with no gene match: 6. Data came from immunoSEQ multiplex PCR; TCRdb stores just in-frame clones and leaves some out. Among about 80,000 clones, 65% to 90% were seen once, and the ten largest hold 8.5% to 10%. The sequenced sample was peripheral blood. This TCR came from a middle-aged man with COVID-19, enrolled during active disease. The V call is TRBV30, the J call TRBJ1-3; TRBD1 matches at 9 bases. This CDR3 is CAWSSRDRANTIYF. CDR3 DNA sequence: TGTGCCTGGAGTAGCCGGGACAGGGCTAACACCATATATTTT.